What follows is one T cell receptor (beta chain) and its context. Its antigen is unknown. The sample belongs to a study of T cells in Graves' hyperthyroidism and ophthalmopathy. TCR beta CDR3 regions were amplified from RNA. Initially, a first-round RT-PCR of the TCR CDR3 employed the HTBI primer set. TCRdb processed the multiplex PCR reads anew with MiXCR; each CDR3 protein has one entry. This sample has about 660,000 distinct CDR3 sequences, with just under 45% found just once. General observations from the study: Among clonotypes expanded in thyroid above 0.001, most were also found in blood. A model built on 13 V-J features separated ophthalmopathy from stable hyperthyroidism.

Patients having uncontrolled infection, another autoimmune disease, pregnancy or lactation were not included. What was sequenced was peripheral blood or thyroid tissue (not recorded which). The receptor comes from an adult man with Graves' disease, either hyperthyroidism or ophthalmopathy (not recorded which).

The DNA for the CDR3 is TGCAGTGCTAGAGATCCAGGGGACGGAGAAGCTTTCTTT. Encoded protein: CSARDPGDGEAFF. V is TRBV20-1 and J is TRBJ1-1, with D possibly matching TRBD1 (6 bases). The V gene lost 0 bases and the J gene lost 8 bases, with 13 bases spanning the gap. The CDR3 consists of 13 residues. In germline, CDR1 is DFQATT, CDR2 SNEGSKA (reference sequence).